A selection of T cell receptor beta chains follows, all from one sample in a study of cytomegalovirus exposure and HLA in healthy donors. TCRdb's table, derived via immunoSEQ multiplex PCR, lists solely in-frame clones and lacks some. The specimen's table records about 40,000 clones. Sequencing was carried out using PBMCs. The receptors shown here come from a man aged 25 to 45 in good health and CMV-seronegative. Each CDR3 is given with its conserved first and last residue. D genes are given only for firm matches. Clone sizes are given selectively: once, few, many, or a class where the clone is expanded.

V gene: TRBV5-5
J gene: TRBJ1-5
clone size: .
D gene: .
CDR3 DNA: TGTGCCAGCAGCTACAGGGAGGGGAATCAGCCCCAGCATTTT
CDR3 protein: CASSYREGNQPQHF

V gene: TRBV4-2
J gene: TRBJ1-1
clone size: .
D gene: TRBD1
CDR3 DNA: TGTGCCAGCAGCCAAGCCGGGACAGGGGGCGCGAACACTGAAGCTTTCTTT
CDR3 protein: CASSQAGTGGANTEAFF

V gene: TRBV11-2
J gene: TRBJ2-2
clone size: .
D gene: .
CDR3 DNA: TGTGCCAGCAGCTTCTGGACCGGGGACGGGGAGCTGTTTTTT
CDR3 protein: CASSFWTGDGELFF

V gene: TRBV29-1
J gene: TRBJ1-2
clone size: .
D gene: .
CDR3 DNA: TGCAGCGTTGAAATTGGAATGGCAGGGGATGGCTACACCTTC
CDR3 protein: CSVEIGMAGDGYTF

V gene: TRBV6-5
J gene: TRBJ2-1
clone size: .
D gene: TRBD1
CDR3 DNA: TGTGCCAGCAGGAACACAGGGGCGAAAGACAATGAGCAGTTCTTC
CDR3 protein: CASRNTGAKDNEQFF

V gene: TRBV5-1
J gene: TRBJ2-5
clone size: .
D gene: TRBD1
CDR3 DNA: TGCGCCAGCAGCAAGGGGGCAGCGTACCAAGAGACCCAGTACTTC
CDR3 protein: CASSKGAAYQETQYF

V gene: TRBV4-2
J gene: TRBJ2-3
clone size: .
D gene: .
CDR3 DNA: TGTGCCAGCAGCCAAACTGCCCTGACAGATACGCAGTATTTT
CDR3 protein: CASSQTALTDTQYF

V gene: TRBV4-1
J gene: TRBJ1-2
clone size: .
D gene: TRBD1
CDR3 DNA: TGCGCCAGCAGCCTCCTCCCGGGAGGGGGCGTGAGTGGCTACACCTTC
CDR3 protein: CASSLLPGGGVSGYTF

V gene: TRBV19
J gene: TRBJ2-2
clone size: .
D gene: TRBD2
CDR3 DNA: TGTGCCAGTATAAAACTAGCGGGAGTCACCGGGGAGCTGTTTTTT
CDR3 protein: CASIKLAGVTGELFF

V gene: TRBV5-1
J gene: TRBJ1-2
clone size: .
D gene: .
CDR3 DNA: TGCGCCAGCAGCTTGGGGAGGGACTCGTATGGCTACACCTTC
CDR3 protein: CASSLGRDSYGYTF

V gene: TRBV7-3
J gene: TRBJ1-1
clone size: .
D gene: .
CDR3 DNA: TGTGCCAGCAGCTCAAACATGAACACTGAAGCTTTCTTT
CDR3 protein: CASSSNMNTEAFF

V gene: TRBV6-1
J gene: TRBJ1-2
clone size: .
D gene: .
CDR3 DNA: TGTGCCAGCAGTGTCGAGGCAGCCTTTGGCGATGGCTACACCTTC
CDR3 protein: CASSVEAAFGDGYTF

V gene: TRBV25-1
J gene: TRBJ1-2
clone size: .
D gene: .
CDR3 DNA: TGTGCCAGCAGTGAACCCACAGGATTCTATGGCTACACCTTC
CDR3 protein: CASSEPTGFYGYTF

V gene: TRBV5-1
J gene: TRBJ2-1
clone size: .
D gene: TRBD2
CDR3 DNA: TGCGCCAGCAGCTACCAGCGGGGGATACGTAATGAGCAGTTCTTC
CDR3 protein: CASSYQRGIRNEQFF

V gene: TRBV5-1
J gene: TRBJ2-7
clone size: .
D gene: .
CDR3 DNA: TGCGCCAGCAGCTTGACCAGGGCCCGTGACGAGCAGTACTTC
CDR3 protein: CASSLTRARDEQYF

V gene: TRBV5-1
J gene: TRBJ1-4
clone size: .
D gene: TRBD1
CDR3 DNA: TGCGCCAGCAGGGGACAGGGAGATGAAAAACTGTTTTTT
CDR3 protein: CASRGQGDEKLFF

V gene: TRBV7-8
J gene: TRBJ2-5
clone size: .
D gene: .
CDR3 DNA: TGTGCCAGCAGCCGGCCGGGTGTCGCGGACCAAGAGACCCAGTACTTC
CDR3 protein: CASSRPGVADQETQYF

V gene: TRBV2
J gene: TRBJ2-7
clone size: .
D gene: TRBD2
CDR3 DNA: TGTGCCAGCCGAAGGACTAGCGCATACGAGCAGTACTTC
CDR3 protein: CASRRTSAYEQYF

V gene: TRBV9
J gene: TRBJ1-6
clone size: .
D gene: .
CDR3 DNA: TGTGCCAGCAGTATGGGCAGGGCGAGATCACCCCTCCACTTT
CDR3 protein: CASSMGRARSPLHF

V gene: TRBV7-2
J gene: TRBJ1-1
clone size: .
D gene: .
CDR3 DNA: TGTGCCAGCAGATTCCCAAACACTGAAGCTTTCTTT
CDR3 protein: CASRFPNTEAFF

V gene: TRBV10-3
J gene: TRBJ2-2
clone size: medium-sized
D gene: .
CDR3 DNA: TGTGCCATCAGTGGGTCGCGGGACAACACCGGGGAGCTGTTTTTT
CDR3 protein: CAISGSRDNTGELFF

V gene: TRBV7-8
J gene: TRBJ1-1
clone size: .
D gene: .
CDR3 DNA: TGTGCCAGCAGCTTAGGGGGAGGCATGAACACTGAAGCTTTCTTT
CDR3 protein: CASSLGGGMNTEAFF

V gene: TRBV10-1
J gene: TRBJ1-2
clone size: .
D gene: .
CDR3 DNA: TGCGCCAGCAGTGAGTCGACATCTAACTATGGCTACACCTTC
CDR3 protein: CASSESTSNYGYTF

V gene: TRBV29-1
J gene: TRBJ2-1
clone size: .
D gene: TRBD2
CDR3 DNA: TGCAGCGTTGCTTTTCTGCGGGAGGGAGATGAGCAGTTCTTC
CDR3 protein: CSVAFLREGDEQFF

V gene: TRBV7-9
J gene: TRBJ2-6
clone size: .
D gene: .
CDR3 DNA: TGTGCCAGCAGAAAACAGGGCTCTGGGGCCAACGTCCTGACTTTC
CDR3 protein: CASRKQGSGANVLTF

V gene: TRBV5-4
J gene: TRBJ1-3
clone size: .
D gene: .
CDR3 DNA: TGTGCCAGCAGCCCCCAGGGCAGCAACTCTGGAAACACCATATATTTT
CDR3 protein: CASSPQGSNSGNTIYF

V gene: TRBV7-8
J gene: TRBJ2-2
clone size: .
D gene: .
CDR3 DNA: TGTGCCAGCAGCTTACTAGCTGCCGGGGAGCTGTTTTTT
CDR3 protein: CASSLLAAGELFF

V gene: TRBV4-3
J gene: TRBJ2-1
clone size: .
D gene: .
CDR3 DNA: TGCGCCAGCAGCCAAGTCCTCCGAGAGTTCCGGCAGTTCTTC
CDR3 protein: CASSQVLREFRQFF

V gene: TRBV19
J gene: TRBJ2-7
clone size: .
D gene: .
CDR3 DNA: TGTGCCAGTAGTGTGACAGGCTTCCTCGCCTACGAGCAGTACTTC
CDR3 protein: CASSVTGFLAYEQYF

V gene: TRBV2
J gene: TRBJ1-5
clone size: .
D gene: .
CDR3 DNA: TGTGCCAGCACCGGGGTAAGCAATCAGCCCCAGCATTTT
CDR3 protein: CASTGVSNQPQHF

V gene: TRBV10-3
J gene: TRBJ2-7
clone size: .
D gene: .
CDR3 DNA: TGTGCCATCAGTGAGTCGCAGGGTGGAGTATGGAACTACGAGCAGTACTTC
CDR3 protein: CAISESQGGVWNYEQYF

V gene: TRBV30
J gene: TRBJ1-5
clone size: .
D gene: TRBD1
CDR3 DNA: TGTGCCGGGAGTACCTGGGACAGGGGACATCAGCCCCAGCATTTT
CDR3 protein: CAGSTWDRGHQPQHF

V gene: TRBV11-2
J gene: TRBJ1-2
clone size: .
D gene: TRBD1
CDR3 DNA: TGTGCCAGCAGCTTAGACCAAGGGACAGGGAAAATCTATGGCTACACCTTC
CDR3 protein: CASSLDQGTGKIYGYTF

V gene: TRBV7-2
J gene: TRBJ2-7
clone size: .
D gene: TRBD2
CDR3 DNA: TGTGCCAGCAGCTCTGGGACTAGCGGGATGAAATACGAGCAGTACTTC
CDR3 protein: CASSSGTSGMKYEQYF

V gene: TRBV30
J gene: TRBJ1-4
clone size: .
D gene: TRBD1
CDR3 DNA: TGTGCCTGGAGCCAAACACAGGGGGCCGGTGAAAAACTGTTTTTT
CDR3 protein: CAWSQTQGAGEKLFF

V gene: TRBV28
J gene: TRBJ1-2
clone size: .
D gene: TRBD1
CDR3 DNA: TGTGCCAGCATCCCGGGACAGGGGAGAAGGTATGGCTACACCTTC
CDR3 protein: CASIPGQGRRYGYTF

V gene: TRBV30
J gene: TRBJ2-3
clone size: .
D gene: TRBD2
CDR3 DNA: TGTGCCTGGAGGAAGACTAGCGGGAGAGATACGCAGTATTTT
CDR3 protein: CAWRKTSGRDTQYF

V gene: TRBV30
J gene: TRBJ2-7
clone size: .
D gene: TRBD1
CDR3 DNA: TGTGCCTGGAATTTGGGACAGGGGAAAACTTACGAGCAGTACTTC
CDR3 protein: CAWNLGQGKTYEQYF

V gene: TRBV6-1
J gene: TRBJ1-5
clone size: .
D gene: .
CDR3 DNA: TGTGCCAGCAGTGATTTTCCGGGCAATCAGCCCCAGCATTTT
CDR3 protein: CASSDFPGNQPQHF

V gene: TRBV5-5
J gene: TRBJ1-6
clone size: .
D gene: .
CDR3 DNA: TGTGCCAGCAGCTTTATATCCTCCTATAATTCACCCCTCCACTTT
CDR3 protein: CASSFISSYNSPLHF

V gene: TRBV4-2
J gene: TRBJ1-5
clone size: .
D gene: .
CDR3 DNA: TGTGCCAGCAGCCAAGATGAAGGGGGACGACAGCCCCAGCATTTT
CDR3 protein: CASSQDEGGRQPQHF

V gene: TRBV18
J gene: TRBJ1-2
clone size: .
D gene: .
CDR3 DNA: TGTGCCAGCTCACCTCGGGAAAGTTCTAACTATGGCTACACCTTC
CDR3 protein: CASSPRESSNYGYTF

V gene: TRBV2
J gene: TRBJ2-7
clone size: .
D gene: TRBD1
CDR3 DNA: TGTGCCAGCAGCCACCCCGGGACAGGGGCCACTGGGTACGAGCAGTACTTC
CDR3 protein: CASSHPGTGATGYEQYF

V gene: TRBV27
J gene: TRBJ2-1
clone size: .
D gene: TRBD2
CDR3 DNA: TGTGCCAGCAGTTCTATAGCGGGAGGGCTTGCCTACAATGAGCAGTTCTTC
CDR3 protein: CASSSIAGGLAYNEQFF

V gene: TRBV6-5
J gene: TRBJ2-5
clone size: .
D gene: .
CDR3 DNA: TGTGCCAGCAGCCCCGTAGGGGCGGCAGAGACCCAGTACTTC
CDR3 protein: CASSPVGAAETQYF

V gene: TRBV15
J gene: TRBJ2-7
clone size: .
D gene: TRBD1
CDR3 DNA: TGTGCCACCAGCAATCAAACAGGGGGCGTCGCCTACGAGCAGTACTTC
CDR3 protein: CATSNQTGGVAYEQYF

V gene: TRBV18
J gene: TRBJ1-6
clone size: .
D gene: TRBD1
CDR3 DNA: TGTGCCAGCTCACTGGGGACAGGGGATTCACCCCTCCACTTT
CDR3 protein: CASSLGTGDSPLHF

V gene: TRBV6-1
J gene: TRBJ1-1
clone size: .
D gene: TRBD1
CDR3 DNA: TGTGCCAGCACGGACAGGGGAAAAGGCACTGAAGCTTTCTTT
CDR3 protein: CASTDRGKGTEAFF

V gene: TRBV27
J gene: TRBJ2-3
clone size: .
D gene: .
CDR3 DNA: TGTGCCAGCAGTTTATCCAGATCCAATGGTCCGCAGTATTTT
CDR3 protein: CASSLSRSNGPQYF

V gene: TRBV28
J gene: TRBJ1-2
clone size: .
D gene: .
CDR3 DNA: TGTGCCAGCAGTTTAGACACCCAATATACCTACACCTTC
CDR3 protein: CASSLDTQYTYTF

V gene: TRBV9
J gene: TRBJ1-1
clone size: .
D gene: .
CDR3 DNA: TGTGCCAGCAGCCTCACCGTGACAGCAATGAACACTGAAGCTTTCTTT
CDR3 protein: CASSLTVTAMNTEAFF

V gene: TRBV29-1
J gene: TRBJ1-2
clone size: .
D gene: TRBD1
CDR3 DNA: TGCAGCGTTGAAAAGGGGGCGCCTGGCTACACCTTC
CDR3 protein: CSVEKGAPGYTF

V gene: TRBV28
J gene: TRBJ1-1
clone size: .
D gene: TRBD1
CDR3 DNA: TGTGCCAGCAGTTTTCCGAGGGGGCGCACTGAAGCTTTCTTT
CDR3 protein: CASSFPRGRTEAFF